The text below deals with one TCR beta chain. Its antigen is not known. Measured with immunoSEQ multiplex PCR; TCRdb has only the in-frame clones, and not every one. The sample lists 6,500 to 8,500 clones, roughly 80% occurring once. This entry is derived from a study of immune evolution from preneoplasia to lung adenocarcinoma. Germline-derived CDR1 and CDR2 are LNHDA and SQIVND (reference sequence). The CDR3 is made up of 14 amino acids. V was clipped by 1 base and J by 0 bases, with 5 bases between them. Whole-study results and caveats: Later-stage lesions appeared to have more T cells, more diversity, less clonality.

The TCR was taken from a person in their 70s with lung adenocarcinoma. The gene calls are TRBV19 and TRBJ2-3, with no clear D. Specimen: FFPE minimally invasive lung adenocarcinoma tissue. CDR3 amino acids: CASSIGLSTDTQYF. As DNA, the CDR3 is TGTGCCAGTAGTATAGGGTTGAGCACAGATACGCAGTATTTT.